These 10 T cell receptor beta chains originate from one sample sequenced in a study of T-cell memory formation after mild COVID-19. TCRdb re-analysed the 5' RACE reads in MiXCR, keeping a single row per CDR3 protein. Here the sample spans some 68,000 distinct CDR3 sequences, 16% being singletons. The material sequenced was PBMCs or a T cell subset sorted from them (not recorded which). These receptor sequences come from an adult woman who had mild COVID-19 (a few samples of this study predate the infection). Cell type and time point are not known.

The table lists this clonotype with a few counts. V is TRBV10-3 and J is TRBJ2-1, with TRBD1 identical over 10 bases. This CDR3 spans 16 amino acids. The germline CDR1 and CDR2 sequences are ENHRY and SYGVKD. Trimming removed 4 bases from V and 9 bases from J; junction bases left unmatched: 12. The CDR3 sequence: CAISAPPGTGDGEQFF. The CDR3 nucleotides read TGTGCCATCAGTGCGCCGCCCGGGACAGGGGATGGTGAGCAGTTCTTC.

The rearrangement links TRBV7-9 to TRBJ2-1; D gene ambiguous. Germline CDR1 and CDR2: SEHNR and FQNEAQ (reference sequence). V lost 1 base and J lost 7, with 11 bases in between. The CDR3 contains 14 residues. The CDR3 here is CASSLVSRWNEQFF. CDR3 in DNA: TGTGCCAGCAGCTTAGTATCGCGTTGGAATGAGCAGTTCTTC.

The V gene is TRBV5-1, the J gene TRBJ2-7; D remains ambiguous. CDR1 SGHRS and CDR2 YFSETQ come from the germline V gene. V was trimmed by 0 bases and J by 7 bases, leaving 14 bases between them. The CDR3 contains 14 residues. The CDR3 is CASSLDVGIGEQYF. Written as DNA, the CDR3 is TGCGCCAGCAGCTTGGACGTCGGCATTGGTGAGCAGTACTTC.

The J gene is TRBJ2-1, the V gene TRBV13, with 9 nucleotides matching TRBD1. CDR1 and CDR2 (germline): PRHDT, FYEKMQ (reference sequence). J gave up 8 bases and V 2 bases, and 10 bases lay outside the gene matches. The CDR3 is made up of 16 amino acids. CDR3 amino acids: CASSLRGTGSSDEQFF. The CDR3 coding sequence is TGTGCCAGCAGCTTAAGGGGGACAGGGAGTTCGGATGAGCAGTTCTTC.

The chain is built from TRBV24-1 and TRBJ1-1, with a tentative D call TRBD1 (5 bases). V shed 1 base and J shed 8 bases, with 10 bases lying between them. Per germline, CDR1 KGHDR and CDR2 SFDVKD. The CDR3 is 13 residues long. The CDR3 coding sequence is TGTGCCACCAGTGATTTTGGGGGGTCCGAAGCTTTCTTT. Translation gives CATSDFGGSEAFF.

The rearrangement joins TRBV12-3 or TRBV12-4 to TRBJ2-5; D is tentatively TRBD1 or TRBD2 (6 bases each). Trimming left V 6 bases short and J 3 bases short, with 23 bases between. This CDR3 comprises 17 residues. CDR3 in amino acids: CASSLFGQPAGKETQYF. DNA for the CDR3: TGTGCCAGCAGCCTATTTGGACAGCCGGCGGGAAAAGAGACCCAGTACTTC.

The V and J genes are TRBV2 and TRBJ2-5; no reliable D call. CDR1 is SNHLY, CDR2 FYNNEI, per germline. The CDR3 has 13 amino acids. V was cut by 1 base and J by 5 bases, with 8 bases left in between. The CDR3 DNA sequence: TGTGCCAGCAGTGAAGGGGTAGGGGAGACCCAGTACTTC. Its translation is CASSEGVGETQYF.

The chain is built from TRBV7-9 and TRBJ2-1; no reliable D call. V was clipped by 2 bases and J by 0 bases, with 8 bases between them. There are 15 residues in the CDR3. From germline, CDR1 is SEHNR and CDR2 FQNEAQ (reference sequence). This chain's CDR3 is CASSLPGTSYNEQFF. The CDR3 DNA sequence: TGTGCCAGCAGCTTACCGGGCACCTCCTACAATGAGCAGTTCTTC. The whole variable domain, remainder taken from reference TRBV7-9 and TRBJ2-1, is DTGVSQNPRHKITKRGQNVTFRCDPISEHNRLYWYRQTLGQGPEFLTYFQNEAQLEKSRLLSDRFSAERPKGSFSTLEIQRTEQGDSAMYLCASSLPGTSYNEQFFGPGTRLTVL.

The chain uses TRBV7-9 and TRBJ2-5; the D is unclear. This CDR3 comprises 13 residues. Per germline, CDR1 SEHNR and CDR2 FQNEAQ (reference sequence). V was shortened by 3 bases and J by 5 bases, with 10 bases between the two germline ends. The CDR3 is CASSFTVGETQYF. The CDR3 nucleotides read TGTGCCAGCAGCTTCACGGTGGGGGAGACCCAGTACTTC.

This clonotype was observed at least ten times. CDR3 bases: TGTGCCAGCAGTTACAGGGACTCTCCAAGTTACGAGCAGTACTTC. It is translated as CASSYRDSPSYEQYF. The V call is TRBV6-5, the J call TRBJ2-7; maybe TRBD2 (6 bases). V was pared by 2 bases and J by 4 bases, with 15 bases between. Germline V gene data show CDR1 as MNHEY and CDR2 as SVGAGI. There are 15 residues in the CDR3.